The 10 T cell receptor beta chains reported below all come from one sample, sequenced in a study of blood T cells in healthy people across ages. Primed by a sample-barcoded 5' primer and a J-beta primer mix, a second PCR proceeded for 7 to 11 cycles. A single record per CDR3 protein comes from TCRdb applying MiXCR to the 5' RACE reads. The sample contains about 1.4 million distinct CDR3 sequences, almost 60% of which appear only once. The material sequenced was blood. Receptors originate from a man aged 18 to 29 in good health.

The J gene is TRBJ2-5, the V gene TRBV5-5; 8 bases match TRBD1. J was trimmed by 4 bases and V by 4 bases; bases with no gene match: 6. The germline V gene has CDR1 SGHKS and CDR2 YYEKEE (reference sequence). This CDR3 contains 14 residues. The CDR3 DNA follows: TGTGCCAGCAGCCCGACAGGGGCATCAGAGACCCAGTACTTC. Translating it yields CASSPTGASETQYF.

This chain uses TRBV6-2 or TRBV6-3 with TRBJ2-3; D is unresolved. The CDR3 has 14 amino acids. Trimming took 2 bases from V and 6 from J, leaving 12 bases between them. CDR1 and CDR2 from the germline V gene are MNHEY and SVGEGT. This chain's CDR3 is CASSYLQNGDTQYF. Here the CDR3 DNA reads TGTGCCAGCAGTTACCTCCAAAACGGGGATACGCAGTATTTT.

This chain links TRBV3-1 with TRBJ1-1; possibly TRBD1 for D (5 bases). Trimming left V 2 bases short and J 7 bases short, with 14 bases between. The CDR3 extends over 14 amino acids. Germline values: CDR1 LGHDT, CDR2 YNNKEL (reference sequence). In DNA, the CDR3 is TGTGCCAGCAGCCAACCGGGACTAGGCAGTGAAGCTTTCTTT. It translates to CASSQPGLGSEAFF.

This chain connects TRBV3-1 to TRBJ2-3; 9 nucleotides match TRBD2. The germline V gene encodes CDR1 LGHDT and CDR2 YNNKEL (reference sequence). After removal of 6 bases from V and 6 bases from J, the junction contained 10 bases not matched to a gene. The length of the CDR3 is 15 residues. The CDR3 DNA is TGTGCCAGCAGGCCTAGCGGGGAGGGGCGGGATACGCAGTATTTT. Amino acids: CASRPSGEGRDTQYF.

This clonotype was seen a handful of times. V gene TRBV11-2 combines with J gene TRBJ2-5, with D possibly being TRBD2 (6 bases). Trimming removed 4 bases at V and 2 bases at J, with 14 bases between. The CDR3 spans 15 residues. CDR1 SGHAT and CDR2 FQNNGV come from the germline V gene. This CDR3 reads CASSSSGWDQETQYF. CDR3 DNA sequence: TGTGCCAGCAGCTCAAGCGGGTGGGATCAAGAGACCCAGTACTTC.

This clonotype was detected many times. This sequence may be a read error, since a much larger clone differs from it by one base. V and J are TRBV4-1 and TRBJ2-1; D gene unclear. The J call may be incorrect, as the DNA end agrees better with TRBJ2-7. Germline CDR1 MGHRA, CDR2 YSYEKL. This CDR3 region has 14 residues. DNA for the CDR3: TGCGCCAGCAGCCAAGAAAGGGTGTACAATGAGCAGTACTTC. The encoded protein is CASSQERVYNEQYF.

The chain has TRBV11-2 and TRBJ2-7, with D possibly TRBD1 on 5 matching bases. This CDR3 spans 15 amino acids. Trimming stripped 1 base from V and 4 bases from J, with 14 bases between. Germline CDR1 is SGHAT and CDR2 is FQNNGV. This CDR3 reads CASSLADSSSYEQYF. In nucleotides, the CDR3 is TGTGCCAGCAGCTTAGCCGACAGTAGTTCTTACGAGCAGTACTTC.

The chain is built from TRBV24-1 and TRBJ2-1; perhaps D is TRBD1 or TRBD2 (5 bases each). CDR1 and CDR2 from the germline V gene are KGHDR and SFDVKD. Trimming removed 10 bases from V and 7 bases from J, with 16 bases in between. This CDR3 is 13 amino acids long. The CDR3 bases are TGTGCCACAACACCTTCAGGGAGAAATGAGCAGTTCTTC. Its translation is CATTPSGRNEQFF.

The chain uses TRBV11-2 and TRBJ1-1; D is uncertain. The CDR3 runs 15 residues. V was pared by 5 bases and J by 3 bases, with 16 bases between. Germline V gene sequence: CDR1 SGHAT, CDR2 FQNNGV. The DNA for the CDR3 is TGTGCCAGCAGCGGGGTTAAGGTTTGGGACACTGAAGCTTTCTTT. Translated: CASSGVKVWDTEAFF.

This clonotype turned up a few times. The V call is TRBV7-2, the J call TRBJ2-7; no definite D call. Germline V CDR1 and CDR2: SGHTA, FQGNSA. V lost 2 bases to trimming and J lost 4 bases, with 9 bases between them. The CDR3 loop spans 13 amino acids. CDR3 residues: CASSLSRDYEQYF. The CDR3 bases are TGTGCCAGCAGCTTAAGTAGAGATTACGAGCAGTACTTC.